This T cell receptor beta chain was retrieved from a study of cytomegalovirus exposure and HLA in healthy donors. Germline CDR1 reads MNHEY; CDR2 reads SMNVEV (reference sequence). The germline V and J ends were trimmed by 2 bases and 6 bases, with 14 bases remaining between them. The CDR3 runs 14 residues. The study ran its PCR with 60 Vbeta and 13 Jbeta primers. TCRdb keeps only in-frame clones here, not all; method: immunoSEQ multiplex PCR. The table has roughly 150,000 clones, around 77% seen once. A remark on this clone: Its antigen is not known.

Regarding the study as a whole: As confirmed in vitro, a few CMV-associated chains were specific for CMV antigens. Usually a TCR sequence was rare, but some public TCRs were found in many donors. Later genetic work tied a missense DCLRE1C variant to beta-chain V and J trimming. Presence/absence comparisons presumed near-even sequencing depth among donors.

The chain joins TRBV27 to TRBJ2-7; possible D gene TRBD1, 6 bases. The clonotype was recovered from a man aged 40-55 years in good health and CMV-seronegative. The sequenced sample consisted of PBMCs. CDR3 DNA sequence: TGTGCCAGCAGTTTAAACTCAGGGGTTGGCGAGCAGTACTTC. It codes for CASSLNSGVGEQYF.